Shown below are 14 T cell receptor beta chains from a single sample sequenced in a study of blood T cell repertoires in COVID-19. TCRdb's table, derived via immunoSEQ multiplex PCR, lists solely in-frame clones and lacks some. The sample lists under 300,000 clones, 75% to 90% occurring once. Sequencing was carried out using peripheral blood. The receptors stem from a man in his 60s who had recovered from COVID-19.

The CDR3 DNA reads as TGTGCCAGCAGCCAATTGGCAAACGAGCAGTACTTC. Encoded protein: CASSQLANEQYF. V gene TRBV3-1 (or the pseudogene TRBV3-2) combines with J gene TRBJ2-7; D ambiguous. Germline V CDR1 and CDR2: LGHDT, YNNKEL (reference sequence). The ends were cut back, 2 bases at V and 5 bases at J, with 7 bases in the middle. The CDR3 has 12 amino acids.

The chain combines TRBV7-3 with TRBJ2-3; 7 bases are shared with TRBD2. The germline V gene encodes CDR1 SGHTA and CDR2 FQGTGA. The CDR3 extends over 13 amino acids. With 1 base clipped from V and 5 bases from J, the junction kept 0 bases outside the gene matches. The CDR3 coding sequence is TGTGCCAGCAGCTTAAGGGAGGGAGATACGCAGTATTTT. Its protein is CASSLREGDTQYF. Variable domain in full (rest from reference TRBV7-3 and TRBJ2-3): GAGVSQTPSNKVTEKGKYVELRCDPISGHTALYWYRQSLGQGPEFLIYFQGTGAADDSGLPNDRFFAVRPEGSVSTLKIQRTERGDSAVYLCASSLREGDTQYFGPGTRLTVL.

In this sample, this clone turned up a few times. V is TRBV5-5 and J is TRBJ1-1; no definite D call. Germline CDR1 is SGHKS and CDR2 is YYEKEE (reference sequence). V lost 0 bases and J lost 1, with 16 bases in between. This CDR3 has 17 residues. The DNA for the CDR3 is TGTGCCAGCAGCTTGGCCGCGGGGAGGGTGGGGAACACTGAAGCTTTCTTT. This codes for CASSLAAGRVGNTEAFF.

The chain uses TRBV5-6 and TRBJ1-1; no clear D. The V end was cut by 2 bases, the J end by 2 bases, with 10 bases between. The CDR3 contains 14 residues. Germline V CDR1 and CDR2: SGHDT, YYEEEE. Written as DNA, the CDR3 is TGTGCCAGCAGCTTCGCGGGTGGAAACACTGAAGCTTTCTTT. Protein sequence: CASSFAGGNTEAFF.

The rearrangement uses TRBV18 and TRBJ2-5; 9 bases map to TRBD2. The CDR3 runs 15 residues. Germline V gene sequence: CDR1 KGHSH, CDR2 LQKENI. J was trimmed by 3 bases and V by 3 bases; bases with no gene match: 5. CDR3 DNA sequence: TGTGCCAGCTCACCGGGCGGGAGGGCAAAAGAGACCCAGTACTTC. Its translation: CASSPGGRAKETQYF.

The genes are TRBV6-5 and TRBJ2-2; D is perhaps TRBD1 (6 bases). This CDR3 has 15 residues. Trimming took 0 bases from V and 7 from J, leaving 12 bases between them. Germline V gives CDR1 MNHEY, CDR2 SVGAGI. The CDR3 region is CASSYSGRGGGELFF. The CDR3, as DNA: TGTGCCAGCAGTTACTCGGGCAGGGGTGGCGGGGAGCTGTTTTTT.

This clone came up once. This sequence joins TRBV2 and TRBJ2-1, with D possibly TRBD1 on 6 matching bases. Trimming took off 6 bases at V and 13 bases at J, with 16 bases between the two ends. The CDR3 length is 12 residues. CDR1 SNHLY and CDR2 FYNNEI come from the germline V gene. CDR3 nucleotide sequence: TGTGCCAGCAGACTTGAGACAGGATCTCAGTTCTTC. This sequence encodes CASRLETGSQFF.

The chain employs TRBV9 and TRBJ1-2; 7 bases fit TRBD1. CDR3 size: 14 residues. CDR1 and CDR2 (germline): SGDLS, YYNGEE. V shed 0 bases, J shed 3 bases, and the junction held 2 bases outside the gene matches. This CDR3 is CASSVGDSDYGYTF. The CDR3 DNA is TGTGCCAGCAGCGTAGGGGACAGTGACTATGGCTACACCTTC.

This chain links TRBV11-3 with TRBJ2-5, with a tentative D call TRBD1 (6 bases). The germline V gene encodes CDR1 SGHNT and CDR2 YENEEA. Trimming shortened V by 1 base and J by 4 bases, and 10 bases separated the two germline ends. This CDR3 is built from 14 residues. The CDR3 DNA reads as TGTGCCAGCAGCTTAGGCAGGGGCACAGAGACCCAGTACTTC. This sequence encodes CASSLGRGTETQYF.

The chain has TRBV27 and TRBJ2-1, with 12 positions matching TRBD2. CDR3 length equals 16 residues. Germline V gives CDR1 MNHEY, CDR2 SMNVEV (reference sequence). Unmatched junction bases numbered 8, after V lost 5 bases and J lost 6 bases. CDR3 protein: CASSPLTGLAGNEQFF. Written as DNA, the CDR3 is TGTGCCAGCAGTCCTCTCACGGGACTAGCGGGCAATGAGCAGTTCTTC.

V is TRBV7-8 and J is TRBJ1-5; D is possibly TRBD1 (5 bases). Germline assignment: CDR1 SGHVS and CDR2 FQNEAQ. The CDR3 consists of 15 residues. Trimming took 1 base from V and 4 from J, leaving 11 bases between them. CDR3 sequence: CASSLGGRTNQPQHF. The DNA of the CDR3 is TGTGCCAGCAGCTTAGGCGGACGGACAAATCAGCCCCAGCATTTT.

The chain couples TRBV5-4 to TRBJ1-2; D might be TRBD1 (6 bases). The CDR3 has 14 amino acids. Germline V gene lookup returns CDR1 SGHNT and CDR2 YYREEE (reference sequence). Between the trimmed V and J ends, which lost 4 bases and 7 bases, there was a span of 17 bases. The CDR3 DNA reads as TGTGCCAGCAGCGGAGCCGACAGGCTCTCTGGCTACACCTTC. Protein: CASSGADRLSGYTF.

The gene calls are TRBV7-9 and TRBJ2-7; a weak D match, TRBD2 (5 bases). Germline CDR1 is SEHNR and CDR2 is FQNEAQ (reference sequence). The CDR3 runs 15 residues. V was cut by 5 bases and J by 2 bases, with 16 bases left in between. CDR3 in DNA: TGTGCCAGCAGCCCAAGTCGAGGGCTTACCTACGAGCAGTACTTC. Translation gives CASSPSRGLTYEQYF.

The rearrangement uses TRBV2 and TRBJ2-5, with D unresolved. Trimming pared 1 base from V and 5 bases from J, leaving 8 bases between. This CDR3 region has 13 residues. Germline V gene sequence: CDR1 SNHLY, CDR2 FYNNEI. The CDR3 DNA reads as TGTGCCAGCAGTGAAGTTTCCTACGAGACCCAGTACTTC. The encoded protein is CASSEVSYETQYF.